Following are 23 T cell receptor beta chains from one sample sequenced in a study of blood T cell repertoires in COVID-19. Repertoires were generated with immunoSEQ multiplex PCR, while TCRdb's copy carries only in-frame clones and drops some. This table holds about 76,000 clones, around 83% found once. Sequencing was done on a sample of peripheral blood. The origin of the receptors is a man in his sixties with COVID-19, enrolled during active disease.

Only one count was recorded for this clone. The chain combines TRBV19 with TRBJ1-2; 7 bases line up with TRBD1. Germline V lookup: CDR1 LNHDA, CDR2 SQIVND (reference sequence). The CDR3 is 11 amino acids. V shed 10 bases, J shed 7 bases, and the junction held 6 bases outside the gene matches. CDR3 amino acids: CATHYRGGYTF. CDR3 sequence (DNA): TGTGCCACCCATTACAGGGGTGGCTACACCTTC.

This clone occurred many times. The rearrangement links TRBV5-1 to TRBJ2-7; 11 bases match TRBD2. This CDR3 has 17 amino acids. CDR1 is SGHRS and CDR2 is YFSETQ in the germline V gene. V lost 0 bases, J lost 3 bases, and 8 bases stayed unmatched. The CDR3 region is CASSLDPSGGTVYEQYF. The CDR3 coding sequence is TGCGCCAGCAGCTTGGACCCTAGCGGGGGGACTGTCTACGAGCAGTACTTC.

This chain joins TRBV9 and TRBJ1-3, with a tentative D call TRBD1 (5 bases). Per germline, CDR1 SGDLS and CDR2 YYNGEE. The CDR3 is 16 amino acids. Trimming pared 0 bases from V and 3 bases from J, leaving 13 bases between. CDR3 residues: CASSVDGGSGGNTIYF. The CDR3 region has the DNA TGTGCCAGCAGCGTAGACGGGGGATCGGGTGGAAACACCATATATTTT.

V gene TRBV7-3 combines with J gene TRBJ1-1, with TRBD1 matching over 7 bases. Germline CDR1 reads SGHTA; CDR2 reads FQGTGA. This CDR3 is 14 amino acids long. Trimming at V came to 5 bases and at J to 4 bases, leaving 7 bases not matched to a gene. In nucleotides, the CDR3 is TGTGCCAGCAGCCCCCAGGGGGGCGCCACTGAAGCTTTCTTT. Its protein is CASSPQGGATEAFF.

The chain combines TRBV2 with TRBJ1-2, with D perhaps TRBD1 (5 bases). The CDR3 contains 14 residues. Trimming pared 1 base from V and 4 bases from J, leaving 10 bases between. Germline-derived CDR1 and CDR2 are SNHLY and FYNNEI. CDR3 sequence reads: CASSEVQGGYGYTF. CDR3 DNA sequence: TGTGCCAGCAGTGAAGTCCAGGGAGGCTATGGCTACACCTTC.

V and J are TRBV30 and TRBJ1-1, with D unclear. V was pared by 3 bases and J by 1 base, with 9 bases between. Germline V lookup: CDR1 GTSNPN, CDR2 SVGIG (reference sequence). The CDR3 is 13 residues long. The CDR3 is CAWRIQWNTEAFF. In nucleotides, the CDR3 is TGTGCCTGGAGAATCCAGTGGAACACTGAAGCTTTCTTT. The full variable domain, rest sourced from reference TRBV30 and TRBJ1-1, is SQTIHQWPATLVQPVGSPLSLECTVEGTSNPNLYWYRQAAGRGLQLLFYSVGIGQISSEVPQNLSASRPQDRQFILSSKKLLLSDSGFYLCAWRIQWNTEAFFGQGTRLTVV.

The V gene is TRBV30, the J gene TRBJ1-6, with 8 bases matching TRBD1. This CDR3 is built from 17 residues. The V segment lost 4 bases and the J segment 7 bases; nucleotides outside the gene matches: 15. Germline values: CDR1 GTSNPN, CDR2 SVGIG (reference sequence). CDR3 sequence (DNA): TGTGCCTGGACCCGAATTTATACAGGGGGGAGGAATTCACCCCTCCACTTT. Its translation is CAWTRIYTGGRNSPLHF.

The rearrangement links TRBV5-4 to TRBJ2-3; 13 positions agree with TRBD2. Germline V gene data show CDR1 as SGHNT and CDR2 as YYREEE (reference sequence). CDR3 length equals 16 residues. Germline trimming cut 2 bases from V and 3 bases from J; bases unmatched to any gene: 3. CDR3 amino acids: CASSFGTSGDTDTQYF. Written as DNA, the CDR3 is TGTGCCAGCAGCTTTGGGACTAGCGGGGATACAGATACGCAGTATTTT.

The rearrangement uses TRBV5-1 and TRBJ2-2; perhaps TRBD2 as D (7 bases). CDR1 is SGHRS, CDR2 YFSETQ, per germline. The CDR3 runs 14 residues. Trimming took 4 bases from V and 6 from J, leaving 13 bases between them. The CDR3 protein is CASSRRGGAGELFF. The CDR3 DNA reads as TGCGCCAGCAGCCGGCGAGGGGGGGCCGGGGAGCTGTTTTTT.

The CDR3 sequence: CASSKGRDNPRETQYF. The CDR3 coding sequence is TGTGCCAGCAGCAAAGGTAGGGACAACCCCCGGGAGACCCAGTACTTC. The V and J genes are TRBV21-1 and TRBJ2-5; the D segment call TRBD1 is taken from the table without a DNA check. TRBV21-1 corresponds to a pseudogene. The CDR3 spans 16 residues.

This clone was seen only a few times. V gene TRBV30 combines with J gene TRBJ1-6; a possible D gene is TRBD1 (5 bases). Per germline, CDR1 GTSNPN and CDR2 SVGIG (reference sequence). Deletions cut 3 bases from V and 10 bases from J, with 13 bases between. The CDR3 loop spans 13 amino acids. Here the CDR3 reads CAWRASGYSPLHF. CDR3 bases: TGTGCCTGGAGGGCGTCAGGGTACTCACCCCTCCACTTT.

The J gene is TRBJ1-1, the V gene TRBV18; 7 bases map to TRBD1. Germline CDR1 KGHSH, CDR2 LQKENI. This CDR3 comprises 14 residues. V shed 3 bases and J 2 bases; nucleotides not matched to a gene: 3. CDR3 sequence reads: CASSPGTVNTEAFF. The CDR3 DNA reads as TGTGCCAGCTCACCGGGGACAGTAAACACTGAAGCTTTCTTT.

The V and J genes are TRBV6-5 and TRBJ2-1; 11 bases agree with TRBD1. The CDR3 consists of 13 residues. V gave up 7 bases and J gave up 13 bases; unmatched junction bases: 9. Germline lookup yields CDR1 MNHEY and CDR2 SVGAGI. The CDR3 DNA reads TGTGCCAGCACCGGGACAGGGGGGCCCCACCAGTTCTTC. Translation: CASTGTGGPHQFF.

The chain combines TRBV5-1 with TRBJ2-7; TRBD1 aligns across 12 bases. Trimming removed 4 bases from V and 0 bases from J; junction bases left unmatched: 17. The CDR3 runs to 20 residues. From germline, CDR1 is SGHRS and CDR2 YFSETQ. CDR3 coding DNA: TGCGCCAGCAGCCTTAACCGCCGGGACAGGGGGCGTTTGAGCTCCTACGAGCAGTACTTC. Protein: CASSLNRRDRGRLSSYEQYF.

This sequence joins TRBV6-5 and TRBJ2-7, with TRBD1 identical over 10 bases. Germline V gene sequence: CDR1 MNHEY, CDR2 SVGAGI. Trimming removed 2 bases from V and 0 bases from J; junction bases left unmatched: 1. The CDR3 is made up of 15 amino acids. CDR3 in amino acids: CASSYGDRGSYEQYF. CDR3 in DNA: TGTGCCAGCAGTTACGGGGACAGGGGCTCCTACGAGCAGTACTTC.

The chain combines TRBV2 with TRBJ1-2, with TRBD1 identical over 7 bases. Trimming took 8 bases from V and 5 from J; bases not matched to a gene: 11. This CDR3 has 14 amino acids. Looked up from germline, CDR1 is SNHLY and CDR2 is FYNNEI. CDR3 region: CASRPEQGTYGYTF. CDR3 sequence (DNA): TGTGCCAGCCGACCGGAACAGGGGACATATGGCTACACCTTC.

The chain combines TRBV1 with TRBJ1-2; TRBD1 is the table's D call, not checked against the DNA. TRBV1 is described as a pseudogene. The CDR3 spans 16 residues. The CDR3 is CTSSPHFPGQRYGYTF. In nucleotides, the CDR3 is TGCACCAGCAGCCCTCACTTTCCGGGACAGAGATATGGCTACACCTTC.

The J gene is TRBJ1-6, the V gene TRBV30; 7 bases match TRBD1. Per germline, CDR1 GTSNPN and CDR2 SVGIG (reference sequence). This CDR3 has 15 amino acids. J gave up 8 bases and V 4 bases, and 11 bases lay outside the gene matches. This chain's CDR3 is CAWKTGIGDYSPLHF. As DNA, the CDR3 is TGTGCCTGGAAGACAGGGATTGGGGATTATTCACCCCTCCACTTT.

The chain employs TRBV12-5 and TRBJ2-5, with D perhaps matching TRBD2 (5 bases). V lost 6 bases and J lost 9, with 14 bases in between. Per germline, CDR1 LGHNT and CDR2 FRNRAP. This CDR3 is built from 12 residues. As DNA, the CDR3 is TGTGCTAGTGGCCCCGGACTTGGGGCCCAGTACTTC. It yields the protein CASGPGLGAQYF.

This chain joins TRBV3-1 (or the pseudogene TRBV3-2) and TRBJ1-1; D is ambiguous. The CDR3 has 13 residues. Germline lookup yields CDR1 LGHDT and CDR2 YNNKEL (reference sequence). Trimming stripped 0 bases from V and 5 bases from J, with 7 bases between. CDR3: CASSQDSTTEAFF. The CDR3 DNA follows: TGTGCCAGCAGCCAAGACTCCACAACTGAAGCTTTCTTT.

The chain uses TRBV2 and TRBJ2-2; 9 bases line up with TRBD2. The CDR3 is 17 amino acids. The ends lost 7 bases at V and 4 bases at J; junction bases unmatched: 13. CDR1 and CDR2 from the germline V gene are SNHLY and FYNNEI. Here the CDR3 DNA reads TGTGCCAGCATTGGTGGGGTAGCGGGAGTTGGCACCGGGGAGCTGTTTTTT. It is translated as CASIGGVAGVGTGELFF.

This clone was recorded only once. The rearrangement joins TRBV7-9 to TRBJ2-1; 9 nucleotides match TRBD2. Germline CDR1 SEHNR, CDR2 FQNEAQ (reference sequence). Trimming took 8 bases from V and 6 from J; bases not matched to a gene: 5. This CDR3 is 13 amino acids long. The CDR3 loop is CASLAGQINEQFF. In DNA form, the CDR3 reads TGTGCCAGCCTAGCGGGACAAATCAATGAGCAGTTCTTC.

The chain recombines TRBV5-1 with TRBJ1-5; TRBD1 matches at 7 bases. Unmatched junction bases numbered 1, after V lost 3 bases and J lost 4 bases. The CDR3 totals 13 residues. Germline CDR1 SGHRS, CDR2 YFSETQ. The CDR3 coding sequence is TGCGCCAGCAGCTGGGGACAGAATCAGCCCCAGCATTTT. Translated, it gives CASSWGQNQPQHF.